The next 21 T cell receptor beta chains were all read from a single sample in a study of shared clonotypes between healthy human individuals. Sequencing was performed with immunoSEQ multiplex PCR; in TCRdb, only in-frame clones are kept and a portion is missing. The repertoire holds about half a million clones, with 81% as singletons. Material for sequencing was PBMCs. All receptors derive from a woman aged 40 to 49 in good health. Some clones in this sample may be carry-over from other donors' samples.

This clone was detected once. The rearrangement links TRBV9 to TRBJ2-3, with D perhaps being TRBD1 or TRBD2 (6 bases each). V was pared by 5 bases and J by 3 bases, with 13 bases between. The CDR3 runs to 14 residues. Per the germline V gene, CDR1 is SGDLS and CDR2 is YYNGEE. The CDR3 DNA reads TGTGCCAGCAGTGGGGGCGGAGGGACAGATACGCAGTATTTT. This sequence encodes CASSGGGGTDTQYF.

The chain is built from TRBV30 and TRBJ1-5, with 8 bases lining up with TRBD1. From germline, CDR1 is GTSNPN and CDR2 SVGIG (reference sequence). V shed 2 bases, J shed 15 bases, and the junction held 9 bases outside the gene matches. This CDR3 has 12 amino acids. DNA for the CDR3: TGTGCCTGGAGTACCGGGACAGGCCCAGTGCATTTT. Protein: CAWSTGTGPVHF. Full variable domain (rest looked up from reference TRBV30 and TRBJ1-5): SQTIHQWPATLVQPVGSPLSLECTVEGTSNPNLYWYRQAAGRGLQLLFYSVGIGQISSEVPQNLSASRPQDRQFILSSKKLLLSDSGFYLCAWSTGTGPVHFGDGTRLSIL.

The count of this clone is one. A far larger clone is a single base away, which makes a read error likely. The chain recombines TRBV28 with TRBJ2-3; D remains ambiguous. This CDR3 is 11 amino acids long. Germline CDR1 MDHEN, CDR2 SYDVKM. The CDR3 nucleotides are TGTGCCAGCAATTATCCAGATGCGCAGTATTTT. Protein: CASNYPDAQYF.

The chain couples TRBV5-4 to TRBJ2-7, with 8 bases lining up with TRBD1. The CDR3 has 17 residues. Germline CDR1 SGHNT, CDR2 YYREEE (reference sequence). Trimming took 4 bases from V and 3 from J; bases not matched to a gene: 15. The CDR3 nucleotides read TGTGCCAGCAGCGGCAAACTGGGACAGGTGGGAAGCTACGAGCAGTACTTC. Translating gives CASSGKLGQVGSYEQYF.

The chain links TRBV5-1 to TRBJ1-2; the D is unclear. The germline V and J ends were trimmed by 3 bases and 0 bases, with 12 bases remaining between them. CDR1 and CDR2 (germline): SGHRS, YFSETQ. The CDR3 extends over 15 amino acids. The CDR3 nucleotides are TGCGCCAGCAGCTCTGACGGCAGAGCTAACTATGGCTACACCTTC. This sequence encodes CASSSDGRANYGYTF.

In regard to this clone: A far larger clone is a single base away, which makes a read error likely. This chain links TRBV7-9 with TRBJ1-1; D not resolved. The CDR3 loop spans 13 amino acids. V lost 1 base to trimming and J lost 1 base, with 4 bases between them. Germline V lookup: CDR1 SEHNR, CDR2 FQNEAQ (reference sequence). For the CDR3, the DNA is TGTGCCAGCAGCTTAGACACGAACACTGAAGCTTTCTTT. It is translated as CASSLDTNTEAFF.

This chain uses TRBV28 with TRBJ1-5, with D unclear. Trimming stripped 8 bases from V and 5 bases from J, with 13 bases between. The CDR3 has 13 residues. The germline V gene encodes CDR1 MDHEN and CDR2 SYDVKM. In DNA, the CDR3 is TGTGCCAGCCGAGTAACGGCCTATCAGCCCCAGCATTTT. Protein sequence: CASRVTAYQPQHF.

The chain combines TRBV6-4 with TRBJ2-1; 10 bases are shared with TRBD1. In germline, CDR1 is MRHNA, CDR2 SNTAGT. After removal of 2 bases from V and 7 bases from J, the junction contained 5 bases not matched to a gene. There are 15 residues in the CDR3. CDR3 nucleotide sequence: TGTGCCAGCAGTGACAGACAGGGGGCTTTGAATGAGCAGTTCTTC. Amino acids: CASSDRQGALNEQFF.

V usage is TRBV5-3 and J usage is TRBJ1-5, with D unclear. TRBV5-3 is placed among ORFs of uncertain function. There are 17 residues in the CDR3. Trimming cost V 4 bases and J 1 base, with 18 bases left between them. The CDR3: CARSPIQRVSSNQPQHF. The CDR3 nucleotides are TGTGCCAGAAGCCCCATTCAGAGGGTTTCAAGCAATCAGCCCCAGCATTTT.

The V and J genes are TRBV5-1 and TRBJ2-2; D uncertain. The germline V gene has CDR1 SGHRS and CDR2 YFSETQ. This CDR3 comprises 14 residues. Trimming took 2 bases from V and 0 from J, leaving 5 bases between them. CDR3 sequence (DNA): TGCGCCAGCAGCTTAGCAGCGAACACCGGGGAGCTGTTTTTT. Translation: CASSLAANTGELFF.

With regard to this clone: One base separates it from a far larger clone, so it is likely a read error. V and J are TRBV20-1 and TRBJ1-2; maybe TRBD1 (5 bases). This CDR3 spans 11 amino acids. Germline V CDR1 and CDR2: DFQATT, SNEGSKA (reference sequence). This chain's CDR3 is CRTQRGNGYTF. CDR3 sequence (DNA): TGCAGGACCCAACGGGGGAACGGCTACACCTTC.

About this clone itself: This same CDR3 is encoded by further DNA sequences in the sample. The CDR3 reads CASSESYSNQPQHF. CDR3 in DNA: TGTGCCAGCAGTGAATCGTATAGCAATCAGCCCCAGCATTTT. The V call is TRBV2, the J call TRBJ1-5; no definite D call. Trimming left V 2 bases short and J 0 bases short, with 5 bases between. CDR1 is SNHLY and CDR2 is FYNNEI in the germline V gene. The CDR3 is 14 amino acids. The full variable domain, rest sourced from reference TRBV2 and TRBJ1-5, is EPEVTQTPSHQVTQMGQEVILRCVPISNHLYFYWYRQILGQKVEFLVSFYNNEISEKSEIFDDQFSVERPDGSNFTLKIRSTKLEDSAMYFCASSESYSNQPQHFGDGTRLSIL.

Remarks on this clone: This likely traces to a read error, being one base from a far larger clone. This sequence joins TRBV5-1 and TRBJ2-5; TRBD2 aligns across 7 bases. The CDR3 length is 14 residues. Germline loops: CDR1 SGHRS, CDR2 YFSETQ. CDR3 sequence: CASSFTLAEETKYF. CDR3 nucleotide sequence: TGCGCCAGCAGCTTCACCCTAGCGGAAGAGACCAAGTACTTC.

The chain joins TRBV9 to TRBJ1-1; D might be TRBD1 (5 bases). The CDR3 contains 14 residues. The V gene's germline CDR1 is SGDLS and CDR2 YYNGEE. V was trimmed by 0 bases and J by 7 bases, leaving 13 bases between them. This chain's CDR3 is CASSVVWGGGEAFF. The CDR3 DNA reads as TGTGCCAGCAGCGTAGTATGGGGGGGTGGTGAAGCTTTCTTT.

This clone was counted once. One end of the junction does not line up with germline, which may come from a read error. The V gene is TRBV4-3, the J gene TRBJ2-7, with TRBD2 matching 7 bases. The CDR3 spans 16 residues. Germline CDR1 reads LGHNA; CDR2 reads YSLEER. CDR3 sequence: CTSSQGVGGGSYEQYF. The CDR3 DNA reads TGCACCAGCAGCCAAGGGGTGGGAGGCGGGAGTTACGAGCAGTACTTC.

Details on this clone: This sequence is one base from a far larger clone and is likely a read error. This same CDR3 is encoded by further DNA sequences in the sample. The V and J genes are TRBV30 and TRBJ2-7; weak D call: TRBD2 (5 bases). Germline assignment: CDR1 GTSNPN and CDR2 SVGIG (reference sequence). The CDR3 is made up of 13 amino acids. DNA for the CDR3: TGTGCCTTTCGAGGGAGTGCCAACTACGAGCAGTACTTT. Protein product: CAFRGSANYEQYF. The entire variable domain, with the rest obtained from reference TRBV30 and TRBJ2-7, is as follows: SQTIHQWPATLVQPVGSPLSLECTVEGTSNPNLYWYRQAAGRGLQLLFYSVGIGQISSEVPQNLSASRPQDRQFILSSKKLLLSDSGFYLCAFRGSANYEQYFGPGTRLTVT.

The rearrangement uses TRBV30 and TRBJ1-2, with D possibly being TRBD1 (6 bases). Germline values: CDR1 GTSNPN, CDR2 SVGIG (reference sequence). The CDR3 runs to 13 residues. V lost 2 bases and J 2 bases, leaving 9 bases between the germline ends. The CDR3 is CAWSSTGNYGYTF. In DNA, the CDR3 is TGTGCCTGGAGTAGCACAGGGAACTATGGCTACACCTTC.

This clone was detected a few times. The genes are TRBV9 and TRBJ1-1, with a tentative D call TRBD1 (5 bases). Per germline, CDR1 SGDLS and CDR2 YYNGEE. V shed 3 bases and J shed 7 bases, with 13 bases lying between them. The CDR3 is 13 amino acids. The CDR3 protein is CASSATRGGEAFF. CDR3 in DNA: TGTGCCAGCAGCGCAACCCGCGGGGGTGAAGCTTTCTTT.

Points on this clone: A far larger clone is off by one base, so a read error is likely. The J gene is TRBJ1-2, the V gene TRBV5-6; D possibly corresponds to TRBD1 (5 bases). V gave up 5 bases and J gave up 6 bases, with 20 bases separating them. Per germline, CDR1 SGHDT and CDR2 YYEEEE. The CDR3 totals 15 residues. CDR3 nucleotide sequence: TGTGCCAGCAGATTGAACGGGGAAAGGGACCATGGCTACACCTTC. Translating gives CASRLNGERDHGYTF.

This clone came up many times. CDR3 DNA: TGTGCCAGCAGCTCCGGGACTAGCGGCGTCTACGAGCAGTACTTC. This gives the protein CASSSGTSGVYEQYF. V and J are TRBV11-2 and TRBJ2-7; the match to TRBD2 covers 11 bases. This CDR3 comprises 15 residues. Germline V lookup: CDR1 SGHAT, CDR2 FQNNGV. J was trimmed by 3 bases and V by 4 bases; bases with no gene match: 5.

Concerning this clone: A far bigger clonotype differs at one base, so this is likely a read error. The chain employs TRBV30 and TRBJ2-5; TRBD2 matches 7 bases. V dropped 4 bases and J dropped 3; count of bases not matched to a gene: 14. Germline CDR1 is GTSNPN and CDR2 is SVGIG (reference sequence). The CDR3 runs 16 residues. The CDR3 is CAWKTDRLAAKETQYF. DNA of the CDR3: TGTGCCTGGAAGACGGATCGCCTAGCGGCCAAAGAGACCCAGTACTTC.